This T cell receptor (beta chain) was documented in a study of identical twins. Via MiXCR, TCRdb re-called the 5' RACE reads, giving one row per CDR3 protein. The data contain nearly 900,000 distinct CDR3 sequences, 12% of them singletons. The CDR3 runs 16 residues. Germline V gives CDR1 MNHEY, CDR2 SVGAGI. V was clipped by 0 bases and J by 4 bases; unmatched bases: 6. This clonotype was found a few times. This same sample was also taken into another study, of yellow fever vaccine responses in identical twins. From that paper: Reportedly, twins showed a vaccine T cell response that looked partly convergent and partly personalized.

This TCR was recovered from a woman between 18 and 30 years old in good health. The chain employs TRBV6-5 and TRBJ2-5, with 9 bases identical to TRBD2. Sequencing was carried out using PBMCs. The DNA for the CDR3 is TGTGCCAGCAGTTACTCGGCGGGAGGGGTACCAGAGACCCAGTACTTC. Encoded protein: CASSYSAGGVPETQYF.